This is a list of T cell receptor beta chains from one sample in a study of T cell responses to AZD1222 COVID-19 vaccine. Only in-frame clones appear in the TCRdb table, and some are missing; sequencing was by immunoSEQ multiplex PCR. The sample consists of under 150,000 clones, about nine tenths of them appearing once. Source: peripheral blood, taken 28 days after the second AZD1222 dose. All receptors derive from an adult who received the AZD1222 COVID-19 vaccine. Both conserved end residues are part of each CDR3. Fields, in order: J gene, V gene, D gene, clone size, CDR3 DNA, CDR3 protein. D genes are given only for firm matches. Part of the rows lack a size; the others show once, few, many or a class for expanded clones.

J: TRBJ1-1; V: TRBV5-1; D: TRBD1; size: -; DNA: TGCGCCAGCAGCCCGGGACAGGGGGGTACTGAAGCTTTCTTT; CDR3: CASSPGQGGTEAFF
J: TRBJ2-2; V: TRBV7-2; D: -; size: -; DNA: TGTGCCAGCAGGAAAACCTCTGGGGTAACCGGGGAGCTGTTTTTT; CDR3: CASRKTSGVTGELFF
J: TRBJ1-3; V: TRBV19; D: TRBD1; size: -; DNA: TGTGCCAGTAGTCTCGACAGGGTTGGAAACACCATATATTTT; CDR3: CASSLDRVGNTIYF
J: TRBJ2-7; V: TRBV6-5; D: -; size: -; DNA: TGTGCCAGCAGGGTCTCGATGGGGGCAACCTACGAGCAGTACTTC; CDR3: CASRVSMGATYEQYF
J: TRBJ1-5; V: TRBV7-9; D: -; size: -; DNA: TGTGCCAGCAGCTCCTATAGCAATCAGCCCCAGCATTTT; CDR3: CASSSYSNQPQHF
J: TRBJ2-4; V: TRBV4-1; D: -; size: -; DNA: TGCGCCAGCAGCCAAGCGGTAGACATTCAGTACTTC; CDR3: CASSQAVDIQYF
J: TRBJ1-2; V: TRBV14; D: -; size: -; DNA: TGTGCCAGCAGCGGAAGACTTGGTGGCTACACCTTC; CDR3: CASSGRLGGYTF
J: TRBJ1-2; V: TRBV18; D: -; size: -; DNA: TGTGCCAGCTCACCAGAGTATGGCTACACCTTC; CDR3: CASSPEYGYTF
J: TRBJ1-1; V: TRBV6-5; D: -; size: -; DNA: TGTGCCAGCAGCTGGACGGAGGGACTAACTGAAGCTTTCTTT; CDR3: CASSWTEGLTEAFF
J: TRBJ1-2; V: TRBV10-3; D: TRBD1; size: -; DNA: TGTGCCACAAGTTTCCGGGCAGGGGGAAACTATGGCTACACCTTC; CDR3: CATSFRAGGNYGYTF
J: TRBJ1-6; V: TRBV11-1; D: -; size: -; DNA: TGTGCCAGCAGCAACGAACAGGGCTCCTATAATTCACCCCTCCACTTT; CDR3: CASSNEQGSYNSPLHF
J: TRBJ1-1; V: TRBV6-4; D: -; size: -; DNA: TGTGCCAGCAGTTATTTGGAACACACTGAAGCTTTCTTT; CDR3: CASSYLEHTEAFF
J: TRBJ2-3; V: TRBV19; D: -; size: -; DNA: TGTGCCAGTAGCCTACAGGTAGGGCAGACAGATACGCAGTATTTT; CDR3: CASSLQVGQTDTQYF
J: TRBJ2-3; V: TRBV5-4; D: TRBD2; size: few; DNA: TGTGCCAGCAGCTACGGACTAGCGGGGGGCACAGATACGCAGTATTTT; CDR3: CASSYGLAGGTDTQYF
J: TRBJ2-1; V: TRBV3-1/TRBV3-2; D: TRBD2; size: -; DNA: TGTGCCAGCAGCCAGGGACTAGCGGGAGTCAATGAGCAGTTCTTC; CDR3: CASSQGLAGVNEQFF
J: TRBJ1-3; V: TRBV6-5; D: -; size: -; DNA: TGTGCCAGCAGTTACTCGGACACAAGGTTTGACACCATATATTTT; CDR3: CASSYSDTRFDTIYF
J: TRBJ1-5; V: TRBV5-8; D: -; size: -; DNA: TGTGCCAGCAGCTTCATCACAGGTGCCAATCAGCCCCAGCATTTT; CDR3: CASSFITGANQPQHF